This is a list of T cell receptor beta chains from one sample in a study of T-cell memory formation after mild COVID-19. TCRdb analysed the 5' RACE reads with MiXCR anew, one entry per CDR3 protein. The sample includes about 270,000 distinct CDR3 sequences, around 15% of them seen just once. The sample was PBMCs or a T cell subset sorted from them (not recorded which). These receptors originate from a young man who had mild COVID-19 (a few samples of this study predate the infection). Cell type and time point are not known. Both conserved end residues are part of each CDR3. D genes are given only for firm matches. Only some rows state a clone size, as once, few, many or a class for expanded clones.

>-|-|TRBJ1-2|TRBV5-6
TGTGCCAGCAGCATTGACAGGCGAACCTACTATGGCTACACCTTC
CASSIDRRTYYGYTF
>-|-|TRBJ2-2|TRBV5-1
TGCGCCAGCAGCTTGGCTCGCATAACCCCTAAGAACACCGGGGAGCTGTTTTTT
CASSLARITPKNTGELFF
>TRBD1|few|TRBJ2-7|TRBV20-1
TGCAGTGCCACTCGGGGACAGTTGGGCTACGAGCAGTACTTC
CSATRGQLGYEQYF
>-|few|TRBJ1-1|TRBV4-1
TGCGCCAGCAGCCAAGATTCGGGGGCGAGCACTGAAGCTTTCTTT
CASSQDSGASTEAFF
>TRBD2|-|TRBJ2-2|TRBV4-1
TGCGCCAGCAGCCAACTCGCGGGGGGTAACACCGGGGAGCTGTTTTTT
CASSQLAGGNTGELFF
>-|few|TRBJ2-3|TRBV7-6
TGTGCCAGCAGCTCGAACCGGGGGACAGATACGCAGTATTTT
CASSSNRGTDTQYF
>TRBD1|many|TRBJ2-5|TRBV5-1
TGCGCCAGCAGCTTGCAGGGGGCAGAGACCCAGTACTTC
CASSLQGAETQYF
>-|-|TRBJ1-1|TRBV4-3
TGCGCCAGCAGCCGGGGATTAGTGGACACTGAAGCTTTCTTT
CASSRGLVDTEAFF
>TRBD1|-|TRBJ2-2|TRBV29-1
TGCAGCGCCGAGACAGGGTCCCCCGGGGAGCTGTTTTTT
CSAETGSPGELFF
>-|few|TRBJ2-2|TRBV12-3/TRBV12-4
TGTGCCAGCAGCACTGGGTCTACCGGGGAGCTGTTTTTT
CASSTGSTGELFF
>TRBD1|-|TRBJ2-2|TRBV15
TGTGCCACCAGCAGAGATCTTCGGACAGGACCCACCGGGGAGCTGTTTTTT
CATSRDLRTGPTGELFF
>TRBD1|few|TRBJ2-1|TRBV5-6
TGTGCCAGCAGCTTGTGGCACAGGGGGTCCCCTTATGAGCAGTTCTTC
CASSLWHRGSPYEQFF
>-|-|TRBJ2-2|TRBV7-2
TGTGCCAGCAGCCTCGCCAGACAGGACGCCCGGTTTCGGGGGGAGCTGTTTTTT
CASSLARQDARFRGELFF
>TRBD1|few|TRBJ2-7|TRBV6-5
TGTGCCAGCAGTTCTGGGACAGGGACGATCCAGTACTTC
CASSSGTGTIQYF
>-|-|TRBJ2-5|TRBV21-1
TGTGCCAGCAGCTCGGGACAGGCGAAGAAAGAGACCCAGTACTTC
CASSSGQAKKETQYF
>-|-|TRBJ2-5|TRBV9
TGTGCCAGCGGGACTGGGGAAACCCAGTACTTC
CASGTGETQYF
>TRBD1|-|TRBJ2-5|TRBV18
TGTGCCAGCTCACCTCTTCCAGGACAGGGAGTGGAGACCCAGTACTTC
CASSPLPGQGVETQYF
>TRBD1|many|TRBJ2-3|TRBV6-2/TRBV6-3
TGTGCCAGCAGTTTTGGACAGGGGGCAGATACGCAGTATTTT
CASSFGQGADTQYF
>-|few|TRBJ2-3|TRBV5-6
TGTGCCAGCAGCTTACCAGGTCTCGCAGCAGATACGCAGTATTTT
CASSLPGLAADTQYF
>-|-|TRBJ1-2|TRBV7-9
TGTGCCAGCACCCAACGCATTTATGGCTACACCTTC
CASTQRIYGYTF
>TRBD2|many|TRBJ2-2|TRBV4-1
TGCGCCAGCAGCCAAGACGGCGCGGGGGGATTAAAGACCGGGGAGCTGTTTTTT
CASSQDGAGGLKTGELFF
>TRBD2|-|TRBJ2-1|TRBV20-1
TGCAGTGCTATTAGCGGGGGGGTCCCCTACAATGAGCAGTTCTTC
CSAISGGVPYNEQFF
>-|-|TRBJ2-4|TRBV7-8
TGTGCCAGCAGCTTAACGGCGGGCCGACCCTCAGCCAAAAACATTCAGTACTTC
CASSLTAGRPSAKNIQYF
>TRBD1|few|TRBJ1-2|TRBV20-1
TGCAGTGCGTTAAAGGGGGCGACCCCCCCCTATGGCTACACCTTC
CSALKGATPPYGYTF
>-|-|TRBJ2-3|TRBV5-4
TGTGCCAGCAGCTTGTACAGGGACGGGGAAACAGATACGCAGTATTTT
CASSLYRDGETDTQYF
>-|-|TRBJ2-7|TRBV4-3
TGCGCCAGCAGCCAAGAATGGGCAGGGGCTTCCTACGAGCAGTACTTC
CASSQEWAGASYEQYF
>TRBD2|few|TRBJ2-7|TRBV10-3
TGTGCCATCAGTGGGGCAGCGGGGGGTTCCTACGAGCAGTACTTC
CAISGAAGGSYEQYF
>-|-|TRBJ2-5|TRBV11-2
TGTGCCAGCAGCGACGTGCAGGATCTAGGGGAGACCCAGTACTTC
CASSDVQDLGETQYF
>-|few|TRBJ2-5|TRBV11-2
TGTGCCAGCAGCTTACGCTATACAGAGACCCAGTACTTC
CASSLRYTETQYF
>-|few|TRBJ2-5|TRBV6-6
TGTGCCAGCAGTTACTCGGGGAGGGGGCACACGAAGACCCAGTACTTC
CASSYSGRGHTKTQYF
>-|few|TRBJ1-2|TRBV7-2
TGTGCCAGCAGCTTATCAACAGGGCGATATGGCTACACCTTC
CASSLSTGRYGYTF
>TRBD1|-|TRBJ2-3|TRBV10-3
TGTGCCATAGGGACAGGAGGCACAGATACGCAGTATTTT
CAIGTGGTDTQYF
>-|few|TRBJ2-4|TRBV27
TGTGCCAGCAGTTCTCTCGGGGGACTAGCCAAAAACATTCAGTACTTC
CASSSLGGLAKNIQYF
>TRBD1|few|TRBJ2-7|TRBV9
TGTGCCAGCAGCTCTCAGGGGGCGGTCGAGCAGTACTTC
CASSSQGAVEQYF
>-|many|TRBJ2-3|TRBV7-8
TGTGCCAGCAGCCCCGACCGGTCGGCGATTGCATATACGCAGTATTTT
CASSPDRSAIAYTQYF
>-|-|TRBJ2-5|TRBV7-7
TGTGCCAGCAGCTGGAGCGAGGGAGCGGAGACCCAGTACTTC
CASSWSEGAETQYF
>-|-|TRBJ2-2|TRBV5-1
TGCGCCAGCAGCTTGGAAAACAGCAACACCGGGGAGCTGTTTTTT
CASSLENSNTGELFF
>-|many|TRBJ2-7|TRBV5-6
TGTGCCAGCAGCTTGGTGGGCAGTCAGCTTTACGAGCAGTACTTC
CASSLVGSQLYEQYF
>-|-|TRBJ2-5|TRBV12-3/TRBV12-4
TGTGCCAGCAGTTCTGCAGGGGAAGAGACCCAGTACTTC
CASSSAGEETQYF
>-|-|TRBJ2-5|TRBV5-5
TGTGCCAGCAGCTTGGACACAGGGCTAGAGACCCAGTACTTC
CASSLDTGLETQYF
>TRBD1|-|TRBJ2-7|TRBV11-2
TGTGCCAGCAGCTTACGAAGGACAGGCCAGTTCTCCTACGAGCAGTACTTC
CASSLRRTGQFSYEQYF
>-|-|TRBJ2-2|TRBV3-1
TGTGCCAGCAGCCGGGCCCCCCCCAGAGGGGAGCTGTTTTTT
CASSRAPPRGELFF
>TRBD1|-|TRBJ1-1|TRBV5-1
TGCGCCAGCAGCTTGGGTCCGCGACAGGGGTTGAAGGGTGAAGCTTTCTTT
CASSLGPRQGLKGEAFF